This T cell receptor (beta chain) came from a study of cytomegalovirus exposure and HLA in healthy donors. A few counts support this clone. Assay: immunoSEQ multiplex PCR; the TCRdb copy retains only in-frame clones and omits some. The sample lists more than 250,000 clones, roughly 88% occurring once. This TCR came from a woman aged 18-35 years in good health and CMV-seronegative. Sample: PBMCs.

CDR3 in amino acids: CASSLLAGGAGELFF. The CDR3 DNA reads TGTGCCAGCAGCTTACTAGCGGGAGGTGCCGGGGAGCTGTTTTTT. J is TRBJ2-2 and V is TRBV7-9; 11 bases are shared with TRBD2. Germline V lookup: CDR1 SEHNR, CDR2 FQNEAQ (reference sequence). Trimming took 2 bases from V and 6 from J; bases not matched to a gene: 2. The CDR3 totals 15 residues. Full variable domain (remainder filled in from reference TRBV7-9 and TRBJ2-2): DTGVSQNPRHKITKRGQNVTFRCDPISEHNRLYWYRQTLGQGPEFLTYFQNEAQLEKSRLLSDRFSAERPKGSFSTLEIQRTEQGDSAMYLCASSLLAGGAGELFFGEGSRLTVL.